The clone carrying this TCR beta chain appeared a few times. This specimen belongs to a study of T-cell reconstitution after alpha-beta-depleted transplantation in children. V gave up 7 bases and J gave up 5 bases; unmatched junction bases: 7. This CDR3 is 12 amino acids long. Per the germline V gene, CDR1 is SQVTM and CDR2 is ANQGSEA. The TCRbeta library incorporated unique molecular identifiers. Each CDR3 protein gets one entry after TCRdb re-called the PCR reads with MiXCR. The sample lists about 610,000 distinct CDR3 sequences; roughly a tenth were seen once. This chain uses TRBV29-1 with TRBJ2-5; TRBD1 matches at 7 bases. The sequenced sample was PBMCs from the stem cell graft donor, obtained from the stem cell graft. The sequence was collected from a human donor who donated a stem cell graft to a child with acute myeloid leukemia. As DNA, the CDR3 is TGCAGCGGGACACAGGGGCGGGAGACCCAGTACTTC. The encoded protein is CSGTQGRETQYF.